This record concerns one TCR beta chain sequence. Treatment described: 15 to 20 received Ad26.COV2.S at low or high dose, single or two shots; about 5 received placebo; per-sample allocation not given. Vaccine and placebo recipients were sampled on day 63 after the first injection. Losses at the gene ends were 3 bases for V and 2 bases for J; bases not matched to a gene: 9. The CDR3 has 16 amino acids. Germline values: CDR1 MNHNS, CDR2 SASEGT. The table came from immunoSEQ multiplex PCR; TCRdb's copy has only in-frame clones and leaves some out. The sample lists around 300,000 clones, 88% occurring once. The record originates from a study of Ad26.COV2.S vaccination and SARS-CoV-2 variants.

The TCR was taken from a person between 18 and 59 years old who received the Ad26.COV2.S COVID-19 vaccine or a placebo. This rearrangement joins TRBV6-1 to TRBJ2-5; the match to TRBD2 covers 7 bases. The starting material was peripheral blood, obtained in a trial of Ad26.COV2.S vaccine versus placebo. CDR3 residues: CASSDFGLAAQETQYF. The CDR3, as DNA: TGTGCCAGCAGTGACTTTGGGCTAGCGGCTCAAGAGACCCAGTACTTC.